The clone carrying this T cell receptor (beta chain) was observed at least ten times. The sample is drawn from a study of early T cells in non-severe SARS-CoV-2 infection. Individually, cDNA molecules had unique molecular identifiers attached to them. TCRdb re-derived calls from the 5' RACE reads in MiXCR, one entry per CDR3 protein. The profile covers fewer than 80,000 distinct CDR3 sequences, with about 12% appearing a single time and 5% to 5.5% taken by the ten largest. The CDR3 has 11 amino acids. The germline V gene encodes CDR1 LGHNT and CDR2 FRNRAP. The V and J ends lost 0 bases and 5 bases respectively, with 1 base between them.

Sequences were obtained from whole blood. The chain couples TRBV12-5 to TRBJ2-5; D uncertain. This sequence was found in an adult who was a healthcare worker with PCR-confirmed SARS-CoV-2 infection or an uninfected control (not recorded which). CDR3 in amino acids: CASGLVETQYF. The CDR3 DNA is TGTGCTAGTGGTTTGGTGGAGACCCAGTACTTC.